Below, 28 T cell receptor beta chains from the same sample are listed, as sequenced in a study of cytomegalovirus exposure and HLA in healthy donors. The PCR ran on 60 Vbeta and 13 Jbeta primers. Only in-frame clones appear in the TCRdb table, and some are missing; sequencing was by immunoSEQ multiplex PCR. The sample shows 150,000 to 200,000 clones, approximately 71% of them seen only once. Sequencing was done on a sample of PBMCs. The source of these receptors is a man under 40 in good health and CMV-seropositive.

The chain couples TRBV5-8 to TRBJ1-5; a possible D gene is TRBD1 (6 bases). The V end was cut by 4 bases, the J end by 0 bases, with 14 bases between. Germline CDR1 reads SGHTS; CDR2 reads YDEGEE. The CDR3 is 16 residues long. The CDR3 here is CASSAGQPNSNQPQHF. The CDR3 nucleotides are TGTGCCAGCAGCGCAGGACAGCCCAATAGCAATCAGCCCCAGCATTTT. Full variable domain (remainder filled in from reference TRBV5-8 and TRBJ1-5): EAGVTQSPTHLIKTRGQQATLRCSPISGHTSVYWYQQALGLGLQFLLWYDEGEERNRGNFPPRFSGRQFPNYSSELNVNALELEDSALYLCASSAGQPNSNQPQHFGDGTRLSIL.

The chain links TRBV2 to TRBJ1-6; D gene unclear. Germline loops: CDR1 SNHLY, CDR2 FYNNEI. The CDR3 runs to 15 residues. The V end lost 6 bases, the J end lost 0 bases, and 9 bases lay between the germline ends. The CDR3 loop is CASRIGSSYNSPLHF. Written as DNA, the CDR3 is TGTGCCAGCAGAATAGGGAGCTCCTATAATTCACCCCTCCACTTT.

The chain has TRBV30 and TRBJ2-6; TRBD1 might be the D (5 bases). The V gene's germline CDR1 is GTSNPN and CDR2 SVGIG (reference sequence). The V end was cut by 5 bases, the J end by 0 bases, with 17 bases between. This CDR3 region has 17 residues. The CDR3 region has the DNA TGTGCCTGGTCCCGAGGACGGACAAACTCTGGGGCCAACGTCCTGACTTTC. Translating it yields CAWSRGRTNSGANVLTF. The full variable domain, in which reference TRBV30 and TRBJ2-6 provide the parts outside the CDR3, is SQTIHQWPATLVQPVGSPLSLECTVEGTSNPNLYWYRQAAGRGLQLLFYSVGIGQISSEVPQNLSASRPQDRQFILSSKKLLLSDSGFYLCAWSRGRTNSGANVLTFGAGSRLTVL.

The J gene is TRBJ1-3, the V gene TRBV28; TRBD1 matches 7 bases. V dropped 7 bases and J dropped 4; count of bases not matched to a gene: 7. Germline CDR1 reads MDHEN; CDR2 reads SYDVKM. The CDR3 spans 14 residues. The CDR3 coding sequence is TGTGCCAGCACCCTCAGGACAGGAGGAAACACCATATATTTT. Protein: CASTLRTGGNTIYF.

V and J are TRBV27 and TRBJ2-7; the D is unclear. The CDR3 loop spans 13 amino acids. V was pared by 6 bases and J by 4 bases, with 13 bases between. Germline-derived CDR1 and CDR2 are MNHEY and SMNVEV (reference sequence). For the CDR3, the DNA is TGTGCCAGCAGCTCTCCCCGCGGATACGAGCAGTACTTC. It translates to CASSSPRGYEQYF.

The rearrangement links TRBV5-1 to TRBJ2-2; unclear D gene. The CDR3 is 13 amino acids. Trimming removed 6 bases from V and 0 bases from J, with 6 bases in between. CDR1 SGHRS and CDR2 YFSETQ come from the germline V gene. CDR3 residues: CASNIPNTGELFF. As DNA, the CDR3 is TGCGCCAGCAATATCCCGAACACCGGGGAGCTGTTTTTT.

The gene calls are TRBV21-1 and TRBJ1-5; the D call TRBD1 from the table was never checked on the DNA. TRBV21-1 is tagged as a pseudogene. The CDR3 extends over 21 amino acids. The CDR3 loop reads CASSKVLPVNFGTENNQPQHF. The CDR3 bases are TGTGCCAGCAGCAAAGTGCTACCTGTTAATTTTGGGACAGAGAACAATCAGCCCCAGCATTTT.

Only a few counts were recorded for this clone. The CDR3 here is CASSVLGQGAYEQYF. The CDR3 coding sequence is TGTGCCAGCAGTGTCCTCGGACAGGGGGCATACGAGCAGTACTTC. The chain has TRBV6-5 and TRBJ2-7; the match to TRBD1 covers 11 bases. Germline V gives CDR1 MNHEY, CDR2 SVGAGI. The CDR3 runs 15 residues. Trimming at V came to 5 bases and at J to 4 bases, leaving 7 bases not matched to a gene.

The chain has TRBV10-2 and TRBJ1-1; 7 bases align to TRBD1. CDR3 length: 15 amino acids. Germline CDR1 reads WSHSY; CDR2 reads SAAADI. V shed 1 base, J shed 0 bases, and the junction held 2 bases outside the gene matches. The CDR3 DNA follows: TGCGCCAGCAGTGAGTGGGACAGAATGAACACTGAAGCTTTCTTT. Protein sequence: CASSEWDRMNTEAFF.

V is TRBV19 and J is TRBJ1-2; a weak D match, TRBD1 (6 bases). CDR3 length equals 14 residues. The germline V gene has CDR1 LNHDA and CDR2 SQIVND (reference sequence). The V end was cut by 5 bases, the J end by 4 bases, with 14 bases between. This chain's CDR3 is CASSGRGGTYGYTF. The DNA of the CDR3 is TGTGCCAGTAGTGGCCGAGGGGGAACCTATGGCTACACCTTC.

This clone was seen a single time. The chain joins TRBV6-1 to TRBJ2-1; TRBD1 might be the D (6 bases). The V end lost 1 base, the J end lost 7 bases, and 17 bases lay between the germline ends. Germline CDR1 MNHNS, CDR2 SASEGT. There are 16 residues in the CDR3. The CDR3 DNA sequence: TGTGCCAGCAGTGAAGGCGGCCAGGGGACGAGGAATGAGCAGTTCTTC. Its protein is CASSEGGQGTRNEQFF.

The chain is built from TRBV27 and TRBJ2-7; 7 bases match TRBD1. Losses at the gene ends were 7 bases for V and 3 bases for J; bases not matched to a gene: 15. Germline-derived CDR1 and CDR2 are MNHEY and SMNVEV (reference sequence). The CDR3 runs 16 residues. CDR3 DNA sequence: TGTGCCAGCAATCTCCGGGACAGTCGGTTGGGCTACGAGCAGTACTTC. This translates into CASNLRDSRLGYEQYF.

The V and J genes are TRBV30 and TRBJ1-4; 10 nucleotides match TRBD1. The length of the CDR3 is 16 residues. The V segment lost 3 bases and the J segment 6 bases; nucleotides outside the gene matches: 10. Per germline, CDR1 GTSNPN and CDR2 SVGIG (reference sequence). The CDR3 nucleotides are TGTGCCTGGAGCGGCTTAACGGACAGGGGGGATGAAAAACTGTTTTTT. It is translated as CAWSGLTDRGDEKLFF.

The rearrangement joins TRBV4-2 to TRBJ2-7; the match to TRBD2 covers 8 bases. Germline CDR1 and CDR2: LGHNA and YNFKEQ. Germline trimming cut 1 base from V and 0 bases from J; bases unmatched to any gene: 8. The CDR3 spans 17 residues. The CDR3 region has the DNA TGTGCCAGCAGCCAAGGCCTGAGCGGGGGTAACTCCTACGAGCAGTACTTC. Translation gives CASSQGLSGGNSYEQYF.

The chain uses TRBV4-1 and TRBJ2-5, with 9 bases lining up with TRBD1. The J call is doubtful: the DNA matches TRBJ2-7 better. This CDR3 is built from 15 residues. Germline V CDR1 and CDR2: MGHRA, YSYEKL. The CDR3 bases are TGCGCCAGCAGCCAGGGACAGGGTCCCTCCTACGAGCAGTACTTC. This encodes CASSQGQGPSYEQYF.

This CDR3 reads CAWSGGQYGYTF. The DNA of the CDR3 is TGTGCCTGGAGTGGAGGGCAGTATGGCTACACCTTC. V is TRBV30 and J is TRBJ1-2; D not certain. The CDR3 contains 12 residues. Germline lookup yields CDR1 GTSNPN and CDR2 SVGIG (reference sequence). V lost 1 base to trimming and J lost 5 bases, with 8 bases between them.

V is TRBV10-3 and J is TRBJ1-1, with D hard to call. This CDR3 comprises 15 residues. CDR1 and CDR2 from the germline V gene are ENHRY and SYGVKD. Trimming shortened V by 3 bases and J by 5 bases, and 16 bases separated the two germline ends. The CDR3 is CAISDRPPGDTEAFF. In nucleotides, the CDR3 is TGTGCCATCAGTGATAGACCCCCCGGGGATACTGAAGCTTTCTTT.

The V gene is TRBV27, the J gene TRBJ1-3; 7 nucleotides align to TRBD1. Germline trimming cut 2 bases from V and 3 bases from J; bases unmatched to any gene: 4. The germline gives CDR1 MNHEY, CDR2 SMNVEV (reference sequence). The CDR3 consists of 15 residues. The CDR3 DNA sequence: TGTGCCAGCAGTTTAAGTGGGACAGATGGAAACACCATATATTTT. Its protein is CASSLSGTDGNTIYF.

The chain recombines TRBV5-1 with TRBJ2-5; D is possibly TRBD1 (6 bases). Germline V gene sequence: CDR1 SGHRS, CDR2 YFSETQ. There are 15 residues in the CDR3. Trimming took off 4 bases at V and 2 bases at J, with 15 bases between the two ends. The CDR3, as DNA: TGCGCCAGCAGCGGGCTCCGGGACACGCAAGAGACCCAGTACTTC. Amino acids: CASSGLRDTQETQYF. Together with reference TRBV5-1 and TRBJ2-5, the CDR3 gives the full variable domain: KAGVTQTPRYLIKTRGQQVTLSCSPISGHRSVSWYQQTPGQGLQFLFEYFSETQRNKGNFPGRFSGRQFSNSRSEMNVSTLELGDSALYLCASSGLRDTQETQYFGPGTRLLVL.

There are a few counts of this clone. The chain's CDR3 is CASSPRGGYTEAFF. CDR3 in DNA: TGCGCCAGCAGCCCCAGGGGTGGGTACACTGAAGCTTTCTTT. The gene calls are TRBV5-1 and TRBJ1-1, with TRBD1 as a possible D gene (6 bases). This CDR3 region has 14 residues. Germline V CDR1 and CDR2: SGHRS, YFSETQ. Deletions cut 4 bases from V and 3 bases from J, with 13 bases between. The variable domain in full, with the rest retrieved from reference TRBV5-1 and TRBJ1-1, is KAGVTQTPRYLIKTRGQQVTLSCSPISGHRSVSWYQQTPGQGLQFLFEYFSETQRNKGNFPGRFSGRQFSNSRSEMNVSTLELGDSALYLCASSPRGGYTEAFFGQGTRLTVV.

The CDR3 loop is CASSSGTTGGEQYF. The CDR3 bases are TGTGCCAGCAGCTCTGGGACTACGGGGGGGGAGCAGTACTTC. The genes are TRBV5-6 and TRBJ2-7; 8 positions match TRBD2. There are 14 residues in the CDR3. Germline V CDR1 and CDR2: SGHDT, YYEEEE. Unmatched junction bases numbered 9, after V lost 3 bases and J lost 7 bases.

The chain's CDR3 is CASSTDRGGNTIYF. CDR3 nucleotide sequence: TGTGCCAGCAGTACAGACAGGGGAGGAAACACCATATATTTT. The rearrangement links TRBV2 to TRBJ1-3; 8 nucleotides agree with TRBD1. Looked up from germline, CDR1 is SNHLY and CDR2 is FYNNEI. V lost 5 bases to trimming and J lost 4 bases; unmatched junction nucleotides: 4. This CDR3 is 14 amino acids long.

A remark on this clone: The junction does not match germline at one end; this may be a read error. The V gene is TRBV7-9, the J gene TRBJ2-7, with TRBD2 identical over 12 bases. Germline lookup yields CDR1 SEHNR and CDR2 FQNEAQ (reference sequence). The CDR3 spans 16 residues. The CDR3 here is CSSSSTRTSGTYEQYF. The CDR3 nucleotides read TGTTCCAGCAGCTCAACCCGGACTAGCGGGACTTACGAGCAGTACTTC.

The chain employs TRBV27 and TRBJ2-7; 10 bases align to TRBD2. The V gene's germline CDR1 is MNHEY and CDR2 SMNVEV (reference sequence). V lost 5 bases and J lost 2; bases outside the gene matches: 9. CDR3 length equals 16 residues. CDR3 loop: CASSPPRAGGPYEQYF. CDR3 in DNA: TGTGCCAGCAGTCCACCTCGAGCGGGAGGGCCCTACGAGCAGTACTTC.

The genes are TRBV6-5 and TRBJ1-2, with D possibly TRBD1 on 6 matching bases. V gave up 9 bases and J gave up 13 bases, with 15 bases separating them. The germline V gene encodes CDR1 MNHEY and CDR2 SVGAGI. CDR3 size: 10 residues. The CDR3 loop is CASTPGTSTF. CDR3 coding DNA: TGTGCCAGTACGCCCGGGACAAGCACCTTC.

This clone was recorded only once. The chain joins TRBV13 to TRBJ2-1; TRBD2 aligns across 7 bases. Per the germline V gene, CDR1 is PRHDT and CDR2 is FYEKMQ (reference sequence). V was pared by 3 bases and J by 4 bases, with 3 bases of the junction left unmatched. This CDR3 is built from 14 residues. The CDR3 region has the DNA TGTGCCAGCAGCTTGGGGGGGGGTTACAATGAGCAGTTCTTC. This codes for CASSLGGGYNEQFF.

J is TRBJ2-5 and V is TRBV27; D perhaps matches TRBD1 (6 bases). There are 12 residues in the CDR3. V dropped 7 bases and J dropped 5 bases, with 11 bases sitting between them. Germline loops: CDR1 MNHEY, CDR2 SMNVEV (reference sequence). The CDR3 DNA reads TGTGCCAGCAAAGGGGGATTGGAGACCCAGTACTTC. This gives the protein CASKGGLETQYF.

This chain uses TRBV16 with TRBJ2-5; 8 bases map to TRBD2. The tail of the sequence fits TRBJ2-7 better, so the J call may be wrong. This CDR3 region has 15 residues. From germline, CDR1 is KGHSY and CDR2 FQNENV. The CDR3 region has the DNA TGTGCCAGCAGCCAATCTATTAGCGGGACCTACGAGCAGTACTTC. Its protein is CASSQSISGTYEQYF.